Listed here is a single T cell receptor (beta chain). Its antigen remains unknown. Looked up from germline, CDR1 is MNHEY and CDR2 is SVGEGT. This CDR3 is built from 14 residues. The V end was cut by 6 bases, the J end by 10 bases, with 22 bases between. These data originate in a study of glioma-infiltrating T cells. For the study at large: Glioma patients had dexamethasone for six or fewer days before surgery. Blood libraries targeted roughly 4.5- to 11-fold coverage of some 980,000 T cells.

Amplification of TCR alpha and beta CDR3 regions from RNA used iRepertoire nested multiplex PCR. Tissue mRNA or PBMC total RNA, roughly 100-400 ng, went into one-step reverse transcription and amplification. TCRdb re-called the multiplex PCR reads with MiXCR, one entry per CDR3 protein. The table lists approximately 400,000 distinct CDR3 sequences, roughly two fifths of them singletons. Whole-study results and caveats: Signature shared blood CDR3 motifs were enriched in low-divergence and depleted in high-divergence patients.

The TCR originated in a human donor with low-grade glioma or glioblastoma, undergoing nonglioma brain surgery, or in good health (not recorded which). Sequencing was carried out using glioma tissue, nonneoplastic brain tissue, or PBMCs (not recorded which). V usage is TRBV6-2 or TRBV6-3 and J usage is TRBJ2-7; D gene uncertain. CDR3 coding DNA: TGTGCCAGCAGACAACACTGGGATTATCAGCCCCAGTACTTC. Amino acid sequence: CASRQHWDYQPQYF.